This TCR beta chain comes out of a study of shared clonotypes between healthy human individuals. This CDR3 has 13 residues. V dropped 4 bases and J dropped 4 bases, with 13 bases sitting between them. Per the germline V gene, CDR1 is SQVTM and CDR2 is ANQGSEA. Some 30,000 T cell genomes, or around 200 ng DNA, went into the sorted-subset replicate PCRs. Libraries were prepared by immunoSEQ multiplex PCR; TCRdb keeps only in-frame clonotypes and omits some of them. Of hundreds of thousands of clones listed, about 91% are singletons. CD45RO negativity and positive selection for CCR7 defined naive CD8 cells, a population that excluded terminally differentiated effector memory CD45RA+ cells. Donors had no recently reported acute infections or vaccinations and were HIV-negative.

The TCR was taken from a man aged 25-45 years in good health. The chain joins TRBV29-1 to TRBJ2-5; no definite D call. The sample was naive CD8+ T cells sorted from blood. Here the CDR3 DNA reads TGCAGCGTTGCGGTCTCCGATGTAGAGACCCAGTACTTC. This codes for CSVAVSDVETQYF.